The T cell receptor beta chain described here comes from a study of PD-1 blockade in classical Hodgkin lymphoma. In the study overall: Nivolumab 3 mg/kg was given intravenously every 2 weeks. Study-level results: A reduction in baseline TCR diversity was reportedly seen in newly diagnosed patients relative to healthy donors.

The table came from immunoSEQ multiplex PCR; TCRdb's copy has only in-frame clones and leaves some out. The repertoire holds about 150,000 clones, with around 73% as singletons. This clone appeared once. Its antigen is unknown. The patients all showed relapse after autologous stem cell transplantation, while their brentuximab vedotin exposure varied. Progressive disease, partial response or complete response was each patient's best response. The sample was peripheral blood mononuclear cells (PBMCs), taken before the second cycle of nivolumab. The receptor was isolated from a human donor with classical Hodgkin lymphoma.

Written as DNA, the CDR3 is TGTGCCAGCTTGGCCGAGAGCAATCAGCCCCAGCATTTT. This gives the protein CASLAESNQPQHF. The chain uses TRBV2 and TRBJ1-5, with D unresolved. This CDR3 has 13 residues. CDR1 and CDR2 (germline): SNHLY, FYNNEI. V was shortened by 8 bases and J by 1 base, with 9 bases between the two germline ends.